This TCR beta chain was identified in a study of cytomegalovirus exposure and HLA in healthy donors. General study findings and limits: As a later analysis showed, several of the most significant clusters appeared to be linked to common viral pathogens. Associated with cytomegalovirus, according to the listing, were approximately 160 TCR beta chains. In an earlier analysis, about 87% or about 30%: the productive usage of most TCR beta V segments.

The study ran its PCR with 60 Vbeta and 13 Jbeta primers. Measured with immunoSEQ multiplex PCR; TCRdb has only the in-frame clones, and not every one. This sample carries some 96,000 clones, less than 85% of them seen once, and the ten largest clones take around a fifth. From germline, CDR1 is LNHDA and CDR2 SQIVND (reference sequence). The CDR3 is made up of 14 amino acids. The V gene lost 9 bases and the J gene lost 0 bases, with 13 bases spanning the gap. This clone was counted between two and nine times. Its antigen remains unknown. The sequencing input was PBMCs. V and J are TRBV19 and TRBJ2-3, with D perhaps TRBD2 (6 bases). This TCR was sampled from a woman in her sixties in good health and CMV-seropositive. The CDR3 DNA sequence: TGTGCCAGCGCCCCGAGCGGGAGCACAGATACGCAGTATTTT. It codes for CASAPSGSTDTQYF.